This T cell receptor beta chain originates from a study of blood T cells in healthy people across ages. Each donor supplied approximately 10 milliliters of peripheral blood. In regard to this clonotype: Germline and junction disagree at one end, which may indicate a read error.

This CDR3 is built from 14 residues. Per the germline V gene, CDR1 is SGHAT and CDR2 is FQNNGV. Alongside a J-beta primer mix, a sample-barcoded 5' primer served in a second PCR lasting roughly 7 to 11 cycles. Using its own MiXCR run on the 5' RACE reads, TCRdb lists one record per CDR3 protein. Of roughly 1,500,000 distinct CDR3 sequences listed, around two fifths are singletons. This receptor was taken from a woman between 18 and 29 years old in good health. Sequencing used blood. The rearrangement uses TRBV11-2 and TRBJ2-4, with TRBD2 matching over 7 bases. As DNA, the CDR3 is TGCGCCAGCAGCTTAACGGGAGGATCCTACAAGCAGTACTTC. This encodes CASSLTGGSYKQYF.